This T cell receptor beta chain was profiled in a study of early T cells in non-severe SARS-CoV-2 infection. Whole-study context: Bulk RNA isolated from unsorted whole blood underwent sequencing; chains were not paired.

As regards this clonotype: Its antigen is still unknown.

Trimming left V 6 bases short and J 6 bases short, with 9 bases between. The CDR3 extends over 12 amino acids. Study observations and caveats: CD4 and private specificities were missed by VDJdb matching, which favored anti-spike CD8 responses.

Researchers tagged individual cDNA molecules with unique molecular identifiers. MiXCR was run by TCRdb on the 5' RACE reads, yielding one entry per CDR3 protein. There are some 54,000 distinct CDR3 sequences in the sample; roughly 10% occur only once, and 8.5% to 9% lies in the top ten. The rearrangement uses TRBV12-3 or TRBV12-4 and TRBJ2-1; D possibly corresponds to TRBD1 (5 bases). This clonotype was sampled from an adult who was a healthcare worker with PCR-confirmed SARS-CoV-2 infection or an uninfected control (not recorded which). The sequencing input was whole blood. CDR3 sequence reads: CASSSDTNEQFF. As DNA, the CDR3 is TGTGCCAGCAGCTCGGACACCAATGAGCAGTTCTTC.